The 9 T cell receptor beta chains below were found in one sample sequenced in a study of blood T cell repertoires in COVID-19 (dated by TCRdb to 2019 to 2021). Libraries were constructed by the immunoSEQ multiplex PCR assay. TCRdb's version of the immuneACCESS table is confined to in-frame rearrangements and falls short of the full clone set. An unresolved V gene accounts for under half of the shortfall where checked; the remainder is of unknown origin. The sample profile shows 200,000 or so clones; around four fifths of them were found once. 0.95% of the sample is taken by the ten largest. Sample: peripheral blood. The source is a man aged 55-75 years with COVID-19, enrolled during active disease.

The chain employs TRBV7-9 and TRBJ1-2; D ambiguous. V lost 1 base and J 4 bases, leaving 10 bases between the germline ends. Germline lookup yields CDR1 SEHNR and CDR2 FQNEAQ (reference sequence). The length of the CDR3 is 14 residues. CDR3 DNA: TGTGCCAGCAGCTTAGATGCAGCGAGCTATGGCTACACCTTC. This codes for CASSLDAASYGYTF.

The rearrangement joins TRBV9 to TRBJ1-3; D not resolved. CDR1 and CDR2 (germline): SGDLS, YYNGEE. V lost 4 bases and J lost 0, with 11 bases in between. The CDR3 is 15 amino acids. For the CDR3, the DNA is TGTGCCAGCAGCCCCTTAGCTAGCTCTGGAAACACCATATATTTT. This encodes CASSPLASSGNTIYF.

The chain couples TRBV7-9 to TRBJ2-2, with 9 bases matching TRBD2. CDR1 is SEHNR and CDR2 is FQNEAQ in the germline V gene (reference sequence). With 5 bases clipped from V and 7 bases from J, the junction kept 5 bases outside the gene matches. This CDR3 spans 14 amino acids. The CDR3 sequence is CASSKGTSSGELFF. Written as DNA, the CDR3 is TGTGCCAGCAGCAAAGGGACTAGCAGCGGGGAGCTGTTTTTT.

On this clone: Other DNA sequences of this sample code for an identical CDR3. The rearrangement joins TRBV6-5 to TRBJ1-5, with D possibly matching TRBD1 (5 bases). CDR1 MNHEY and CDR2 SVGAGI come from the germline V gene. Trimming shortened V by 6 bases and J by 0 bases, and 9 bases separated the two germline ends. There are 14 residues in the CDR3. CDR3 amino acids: CASSRGYSNQPQHF. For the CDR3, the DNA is TGTGCCAGCAGCCGGGGGTATAGCAATCAGCCCCAGCATTTT.

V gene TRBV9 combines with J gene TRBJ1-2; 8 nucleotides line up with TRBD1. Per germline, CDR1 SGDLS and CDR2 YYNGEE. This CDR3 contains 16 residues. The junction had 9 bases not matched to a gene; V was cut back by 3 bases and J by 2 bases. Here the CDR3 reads CASSAQGGPLNYGYTF. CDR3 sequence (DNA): TGTGCCAGCAGCGCACAGGGGGGCCCCCTCAACTATGGCTACACCTTC.

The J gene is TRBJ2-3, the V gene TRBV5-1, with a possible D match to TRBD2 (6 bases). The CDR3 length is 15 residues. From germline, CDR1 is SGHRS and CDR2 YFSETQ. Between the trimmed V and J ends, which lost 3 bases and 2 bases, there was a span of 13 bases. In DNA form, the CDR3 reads TGCGCCAGCAGCTCGGTGACGGGGGACACAGATACGCAGTATTTT. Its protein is CASSSVTGDTDTQYF.

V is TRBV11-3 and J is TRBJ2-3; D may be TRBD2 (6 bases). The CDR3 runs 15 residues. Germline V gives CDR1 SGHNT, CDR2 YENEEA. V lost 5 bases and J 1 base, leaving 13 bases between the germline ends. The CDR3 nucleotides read TGTGCCAGCAGCCAGACGGAGGGAGGCACAGATACGCAGTATTTT. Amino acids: CASSQTEGGTDTQYF.

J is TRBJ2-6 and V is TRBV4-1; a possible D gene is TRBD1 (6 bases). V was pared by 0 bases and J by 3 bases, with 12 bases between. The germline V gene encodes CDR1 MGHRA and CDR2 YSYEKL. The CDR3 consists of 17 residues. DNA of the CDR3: TGCGCCAGCAGCCAAGAAGGGGGAACCTTTGGGGCCAACGTCCTGACTTTC. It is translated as CASSQEGGTFGANVLTF.

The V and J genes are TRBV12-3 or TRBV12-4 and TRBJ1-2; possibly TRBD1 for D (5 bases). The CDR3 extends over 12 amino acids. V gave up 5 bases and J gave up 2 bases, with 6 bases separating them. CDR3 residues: CASSTGNYGYTF. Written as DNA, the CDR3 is TGTGCCAGCAGTACAGGAAACTATGGCTACACCTTC.